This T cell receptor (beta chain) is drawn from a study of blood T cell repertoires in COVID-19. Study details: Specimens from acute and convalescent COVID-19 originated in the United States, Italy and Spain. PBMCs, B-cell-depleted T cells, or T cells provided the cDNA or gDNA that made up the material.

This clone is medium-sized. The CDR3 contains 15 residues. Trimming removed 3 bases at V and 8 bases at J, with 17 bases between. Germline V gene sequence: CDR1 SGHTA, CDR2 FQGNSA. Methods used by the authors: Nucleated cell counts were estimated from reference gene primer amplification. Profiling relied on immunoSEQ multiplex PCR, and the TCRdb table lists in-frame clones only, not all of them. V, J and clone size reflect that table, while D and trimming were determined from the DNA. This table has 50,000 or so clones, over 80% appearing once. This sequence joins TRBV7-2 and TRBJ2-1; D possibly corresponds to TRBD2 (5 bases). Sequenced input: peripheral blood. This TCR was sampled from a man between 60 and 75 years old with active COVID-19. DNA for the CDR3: TGTGCCAGCAGCTTGAGGACCGAAGGACTGCATGAGCAGTTCTTC. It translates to CASSLRTEGLHEQFF.